This entry concerns a single T cell receptor beta chain. Antigen unknown. The CDR3 length is 17 residues. V shed 2 bases, J shed 2 bases, and the junction held 10 bases outside the gene matches. From germline, CDR1 is SGHDT and CDR2 YYEEEE. This sample is drawn from a study of shared clonotypes between healthy human individuals. CD8 cells regarded as naive lacked CD45RO, were positively chosen for CCR7, and omitted terminally differentiated effector memory CD45RA+ cells. Everyone who donated was a Caucasian adult who lived in Nashville, Tennessee. The study's findings and limits: Clonotypes which were not shared had lower generation probabilities than clonotypes that all four donors shared.

Libraries were prepared by immunoSEQ multiplex PCR; TCRdb keeps only in-frame clonotypes and omits some of them. Of 1.5 million to 2.5 million clones in the sample, around 96% were seen once. V and J are TRBV5-6 and TRBJ2-3, with 8 bases fitting TRBD1. This receptor was taken from a man younger than 35 in good health. Source material: naive CD8+ T cells sorted from blood. This chain's CDR3 is CASSLFPGQAFTDTQYF. The CDR3 DNA follows: TGTGCCAGCAGCTTATTCCCGGGACAGGCGTTCACAGATACGCAGTATTTT. The variable domain in full, with the rest retrieved from reference TRBV5-6 and TRBJ2-3, is DAGVTQSPTHLIKTRGQQVTLRCSPKSGHDTVSWYQQALGQGPQFIFQYYEEEERQRGNFPDRFSGHQFPNYSSELNVNALLLGDSALYLCASSLFPGQAFTDTQYFGPGTRLTVL.